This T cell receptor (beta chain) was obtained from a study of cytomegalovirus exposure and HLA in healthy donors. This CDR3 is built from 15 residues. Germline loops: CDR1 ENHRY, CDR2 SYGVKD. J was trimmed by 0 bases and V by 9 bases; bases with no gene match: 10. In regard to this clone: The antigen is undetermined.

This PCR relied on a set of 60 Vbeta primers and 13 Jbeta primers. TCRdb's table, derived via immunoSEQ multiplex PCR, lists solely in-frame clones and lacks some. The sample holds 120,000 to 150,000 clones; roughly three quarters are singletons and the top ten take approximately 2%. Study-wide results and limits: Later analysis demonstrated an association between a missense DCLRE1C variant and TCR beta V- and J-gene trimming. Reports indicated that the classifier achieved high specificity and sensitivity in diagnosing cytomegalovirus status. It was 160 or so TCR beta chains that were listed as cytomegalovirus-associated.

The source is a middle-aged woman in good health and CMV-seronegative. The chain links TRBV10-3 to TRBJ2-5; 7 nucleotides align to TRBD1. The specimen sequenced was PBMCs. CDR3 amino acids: CAIWPGQTNQETQYF. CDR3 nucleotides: TGTGCCATTTGGCCGGGACAGACGAACCAAGAGACCCAGTACTTC.